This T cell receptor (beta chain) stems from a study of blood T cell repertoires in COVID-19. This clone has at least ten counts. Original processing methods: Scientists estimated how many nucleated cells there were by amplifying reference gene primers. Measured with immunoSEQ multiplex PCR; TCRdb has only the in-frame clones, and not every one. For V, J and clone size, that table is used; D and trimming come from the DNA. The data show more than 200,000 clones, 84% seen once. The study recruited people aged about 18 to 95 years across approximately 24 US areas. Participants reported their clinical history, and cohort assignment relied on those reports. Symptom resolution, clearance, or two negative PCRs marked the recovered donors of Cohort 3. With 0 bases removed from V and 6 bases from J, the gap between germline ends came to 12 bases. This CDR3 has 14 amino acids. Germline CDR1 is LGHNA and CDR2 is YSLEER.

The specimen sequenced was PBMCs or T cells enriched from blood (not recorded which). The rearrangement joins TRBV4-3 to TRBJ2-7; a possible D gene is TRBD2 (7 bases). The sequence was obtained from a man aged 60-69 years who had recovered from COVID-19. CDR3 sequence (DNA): TGCGCCAGCAGCCAAGATTGGGGGGGGCGCGAGCAGTACTTC. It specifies CASSQDWGGREQYF.